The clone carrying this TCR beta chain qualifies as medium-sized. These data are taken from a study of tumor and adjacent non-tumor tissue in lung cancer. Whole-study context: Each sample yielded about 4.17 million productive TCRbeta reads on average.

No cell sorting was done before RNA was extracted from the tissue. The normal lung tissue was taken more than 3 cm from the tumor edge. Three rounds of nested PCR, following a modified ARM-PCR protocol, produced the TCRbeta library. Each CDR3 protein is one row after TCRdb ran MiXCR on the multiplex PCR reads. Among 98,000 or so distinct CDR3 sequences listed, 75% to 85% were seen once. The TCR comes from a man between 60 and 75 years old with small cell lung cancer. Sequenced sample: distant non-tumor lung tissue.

The CDR3 DNA reads as TGCAGCGTTGAAAGGGTCGGGCCACGGTTCTTC. This encodes CSVERVGPRFF. J is TRBJ2-1 and V is TRBV29-1; D gene unclear. The germline V and J ends were trimmed by 2 bases and 15 bases, with 14 bases remaining between them. The CDR3 runs to 11 residues. Per the germline V gene, CDR1 is SQVTM and CDR2 is ANQGSEA.